The TCR beta chain described here comes from a study of T-cell reconstitution after alpha-beta-depleted transplantation in children. Using unique molecular identifiers, the investigators prepared the TCRbeta library. From the PCR reads, TCRdb called clonotypes with MiXCR, one entry per CDR3 protein. The sample lists 250,000 to 400,000 distinct CDR3 sequences; approximately 20% were seen once. V lost 7 bases and J lost 1, with 10 bases in between. The CDR3 has 12 amino acids. CDR1 and CDR2 from the germline V gene are SQVTM and ANQGSEA. The V gene is TRBV29-1, the J gene TRBJ1-1; TRBD1 might be the D (5 bases). Material: PBMCs, mostly from graft donor cells, obtained 180 days after TCRalphabeta/CD19-depleted stem cell transplant. The sequence derives from a male patient between 10 and 17 years old who had a stem cell transplant for acute lymphoblastic leukemia, so the T cells may come from the graft donor. The CDR3 protein is CSAAGGNTEAFF. CDR3 bases: TGCAGCGCCGCGGGGGGGAACACTGAAGCTTTCTTT.